The 19 T cell receptor beta chains reported below all come from one sample, sequenced in a study of breast tumors, draining lymph nodes, adjacent tissues. Samples came from axillary lymph nodes draining the breast cancer. One entry per CDR3 protein results from TCRdb running MiXCR on the multiplex PCR reads. The sample holds approximately 90,000 distinct CDR3 sequences; roughly 28% are singletons and the top ten take 8% to 9%. The specimen sequenced was axillary lymph node tissue. These receptors were taken from a female donor with breast cancer. Some clones in this sample may be carry-over from other donors' samples.

This clonotype was picked up many times. V and J are TRBV6-5 and TRBJ1-2; 9 bases agree with TRBD1. The CDR3 is 14 residues long. In germline, CDR1 is MNHEY, CDR2 SVGAGI. The junction had 10 bases not matched to a gene; V was cut back by 6 bases and J by 8 bases. In nucleotides, the CDR3 is TGTGCCAGCAGACCCCGGGACAGGGCAGGCGGCTACACCTTC. This gives the protein CASRPRDRAGGYTF.

Comment on this clonotype: It may be a read error: a sequence one base away is much more abundant. This chain links TRBV7-2 with TRBJ1-2; the D gene is possibly TRBD1 (6 bases). The germline V gene encodes CDR1 SGHTA and CDR2 FQGNSA. The CDR3 has 15 amino acids. The CDR3 nucleotides read TGTGCCAGCAGCTTAGCAGTGTCCCCGGGCGGGGGCTACCCCTTC. Its translation: CASSLAVSPGGGYPF. Using reference TRBV7-2 and TRBJ1-2 for the parts outside the CDR3, the full variable domain is GAGVSQSPSNKVTEKGKDVELRCDPISGHTALYWYRQSLGQGLEFLIYFQGNSAPDKSGLPSDRFSAERTGGSVSTLTIQRTQQEDSAVYLCASSLAVSPGGGYPFGSGTRLTVV.

This clonotype was seen ten or more times. V gene TRBV6-2 or TRBV6-3 combines with J gene TRBJ2-3; D gene ambiguous. The germline gives CDR1 MNHEY, CDR2 SVGEGT. The CDR3 length is 15 residues. With 5 bases removed from V and 0 bases from J, the gap between germline ends came to 12 bases. The CDR3, as DNA: TGTGCCAGCAGTAGGTGGAGTCCTAGCACAGATACGCAGTATTTT. This encodes CASSRWSPSTDTQYF.

This clonotype was seen many times. The gene calls are TRBV20-1 and TRBJ2-7; TRBD1 might be the D (7 bases). The CDR3 is 18 residues long. Germline CDR1 and CDR2: DFQATT and SNEGSKA (reference sequence). The DNA of the CDR3 is TGCGCTCAAACAGGCCACGGGACAGATCCCGCTGGAGGGGGGGAGCAGTACTTC. Protein sequence: CAQTGHGTDPAGGGEQYF.

This clonotype was observed many times. V and J are TRBV7-9 and TRBJ1-1; maybe TRBD1 (6 bases). This CDR3 region has 12 residues. Germline lookup yields CDR1 SEHNR and CDR2 FQNEAQ (reference sequence). V dropped 5 bases and J dropped 7 bases, with 11 bases sitting between them. In DNA, the CDR3 is TGTGCCAGCAGCCCGGACAGCCTTGAAGCTTTCTTT. Translation gives CASSPDSLEAFF.

As regards this clonotype: An end of the junction does not agree with germline; a read error may underlie this. The chain has TRBV9 and TRBJ2-7; maybe TRBD1 (7 bases). This CDR3 has 15 amino acids. CDR1 and CDR2 from the germline V gene are SGDLS and YYNGEE. The chain's CDR3 is CASSQEGGQFNEQYF. As DNA, the CDR3 is TGCGCCAGCAGCCAAGAGGGGGGACAGTTCAACGAGCAGTACTTC.

This clonotype was observed at least ten times. The chain links TRBV7-2 to TRBJ2-3, with D perhaps matching TRBD2 (6 bases). Germline V CDR1 and CDR2: SGHTA, FQGNSA. Trimming removed 3 bases from V and 0 bases from J, with 13 bases in between. This CDR3 comprises 16 residues. The CDR3 loop reads CASSFIADLSTDTQYF. CDR3 sequence (DNA): TGTGCCAGCAGCTTCATAGCGGACCTTAGCACAGATACGCAGTATTTT.

At least ten counts were recorded for this clonotype. This sequence joins TRBV11-2 and TRBJ1-5; tentatively, D is TRBD1 (5 bases). V lost 2 bases and J lost 4, with 12 bases in between. Germline CDR1 is SGHAT and CDR2 is FQNNGV. CDR3 size: 15 residues. The CDR3 DNA reads TGTGCCAGCAGCTTAAGTCCGGGGGAAAATCAGCCCCAGCATTTT. Translating gives CASSLSPGENQPQHF.

This clonotype was seen ten or more times. The chain combines TRBV7-8 with TRBJ2-2; D not resolved. V dropped 5 bases and J dropped 2 bases, with 6 bases sitting between them. The CDR3 has 13 residues. Per the germline V gene, CDR1 is SGHVS and CDR2 is FQNEAQ. Here the CDR3 DNA reads TGTGCCAGCAGCGTAAAAAACACCGGGGAGCTGTTTTTT. This gives the protein CASSVKNTGELFF.

This clonotype was detected only a few times. V usage is TRBV3-1 and J usage is TRBJ2-1; D is undetermined. V was trimmed by 0 bases and J by 0 bases, leaving 6 bases between them. This CDR3 spans 15 amino acids. CDR1 is LGHDT, CDR2 YNNKEL, per germline (reference sequence). CDR3 DNA sequence: TGTGCCAGCAGCCAAGACACAAACTCCTACAATGAGCAGTTCTTC. It yields the protein CASSQDTNSYNEQFF.

This clonotype was observed at least ten times. A much larger clone differs by one base, so this may be a read error. The chain has TRBV6-5 and TRBJ1-6; unclear D gene. CDR1 is MNHEY and CDR2 is SVGAGI in the germline V gene. V lost 6 bases to trimming and J lost 7 bases, with 13 bases between them. The CDR3 is made up of 14 amino acids. This CDR3 is CASSRPTRNSPLHF. CDR3 in DNA: TGTGCCAGCAGCCGACCGACGAGGAATTCACCCCTCCACTTT.

In this sample, this clonotype turned up many times. This chain joins TRBV11-3 and TRBJ1-6; no clear D. The ends were cut back, 5 bases at V and 6 bases at J, with 2 bases in the middle. The CDR3 loop spans 11 amino acids. Germline loops: CDR1 SGHNT, CDR2 YENEEA. CDR3 nucleotide sequence: TGTGCCAGCAGCAGTAATTCACCCCTCCACTTT. Amino acid sequence: CASSSNSPLHF.

This clonotype showed up just a few times. The chain uses TRBV5-1 and TRBJ1-1; D is possibly TRBD1 (5 bases). Germline CDR1 and CDR2: SGHRS and YFSETQ. CDR3 length equals 14 residues. V was trimmed by 0 bases and J by 3 bases, leaving 9 bases between them. CDR3 in amino acids: CASSLAGRDTEAFF. CDR3 sequence (DNA): TGCGCCAGCAGCTTGGCTGGCAGGGACACTGAAGCTTTCTTT.

In this sample, this clonotype turned up many times. The V gene is TRBV5-1, the J gene TRBJ2-7; D remains unclear. The CDR3 runs to 13 residues. Germline assignment: CDR1 SGHRS and CDR2 YFSETQ. Trimming pared 0 bases from V and 3 bases from J, leaving 7 bases between. DNA of the CDR3: TGCGCCAGCAGCTTGGCCTCGAACTACGAGCAGTACTTC. Residues: CASSLASNYEQYF.

This clonotype was observed at least ten times. The chain has TRBV27 and TRBJ2-7; D is perhaps TRBD1 or TRBD2 (6 bases each). V lost 4 bases and J 3 bases, leaving 16 bases between the germline ends. The V gene's germline CDR1 is MNHEY and CDR2 SMNVEV (reference sequence). The CDR3 loop spans 15 amino acids. CDR3 coding DNA: TGTGCCAGCAGTTCCCCGGGGGCAGGGAGCTACGAGCAGTACTTC. Its protein is CASSSPGAGSYEQYF.

This clonotype was found many times. This chain links TRBV4-3 with TRBJ2-3, with TRBD2 identical over 13 bases. With 4 bases clipped from V and 6 bases from J, the junction kept 7 bases outside the gene matches. In germline, CDR1 is LGHNA, CDR2 YSLEER. The CDR3 runs to 16 residues. This CDR3 reads CASSPGLAGSGDTQYF. The DNA of the CDR3 is TGCGCCAGCAGCCCGGGACTAGCGGGATCTGGGGATACGCAGTATTTT.

The chain uses TRBV7-9 and TRBJ2-1; 13 bases align to TRBD2. The length of the CDR3 is 17 residues. Per germline, CDR1 SEHNR and CDR2 FQNEAQ (reference sequence). The V and J ends lost 3 bases and 11 bases, in that order; junction bases with no gene match: 13. CDR3 sequence: CASSFKTSGRALNQQFF. The DNA of the CDR3 is TGTGCCAGCAGCTTTAAAACTAGCGGGAGGGCGTTGAATCAGCAGTTCTTC.

This clonotype has at least ten counts. This sequence joins TRBV20-1 and TRBJ2-2; the D is unclear. V was shortened by 3 bases and J by 0 bases, with 8 bases between the two germline ends. Germline V gene data show CDR1 as DFQATT and CDR2 as SNEGSKA (reference sequence). The CDR3 is made up of 14 amino acids. The CDR3 DNA reads TGCAGTGCTAGCGGGCCCTCGAACACCGGGGAGCTGTTTTTT. Residues: CSASGPSNTGELFF.

The rearrangement joins TRBV4-3 to TRBJ2-1, with TRBD2 matching 8 bases. This CDR3 region has 15 residues. J gave up 8 bases and V 2 bases, and 8 bases lay outside the gene matches. Germline loops: CDR1 LGHNA, CDR2 YSLEER. The chain's CDR3 is CASSQSRTSLDEQFF. DNA for the CDR3: TGCGCCAGCAGCCAAAGCCGGACTAGCCTGGATGAGCAGTTCTTC.